The clone carrying this T cell receptor beta chain came up a few times. One entry per CDR3 protein, called by TCRdb with MiXCR from the 5' RACE reads. The profile covers about 200,000 distinct CDR3 sequences, with 5.5% to 7.5% appearing a single time and 13% to 15% taken by the ten largest. This CDR3 is built from 17 residues. V gave up 6 bases and J gave up 3 bases, with 21 bases separating them. Germline loops: CDR1 MNHNS, CDR2 SASEGT. These data come from a study of identical twins. These data were also reused for a study on T cells expressing NK-cell markers.

The sample was CD8+ T cells sorted from blood. This chain joins TRBV6-1 and TRBJ2-1, with D perhaps matching TRBD2 (5 bases). The origin of this receptor is a woman aged 18-29 years in good health. The CDR3 region is CASRPRYEGAYYNEQFF. CDR3 DNA: TGTGCCAGCAGACCCCGATATGAGGGAGCCTACTACAATGAGCAGTTCTTC.